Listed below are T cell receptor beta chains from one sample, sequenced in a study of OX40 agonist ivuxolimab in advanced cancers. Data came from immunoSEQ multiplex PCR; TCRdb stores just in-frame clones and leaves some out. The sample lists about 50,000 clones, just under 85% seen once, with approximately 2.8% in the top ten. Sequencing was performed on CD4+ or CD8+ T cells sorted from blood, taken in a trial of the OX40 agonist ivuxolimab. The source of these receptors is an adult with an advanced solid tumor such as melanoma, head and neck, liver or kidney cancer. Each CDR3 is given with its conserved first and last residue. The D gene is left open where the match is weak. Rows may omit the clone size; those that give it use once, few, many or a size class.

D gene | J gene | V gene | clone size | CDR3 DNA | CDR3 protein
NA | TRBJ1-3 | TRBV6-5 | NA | TGTGCCAGCAGTTACCCAACAGGGACTGGAAACACCATATATTTT | CASSYPTGTGNTIYF
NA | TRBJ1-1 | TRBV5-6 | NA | TGTGCCAGCAGTTACGGAGGCACTGAAGCTTTCTTT | CASSYGGTEAFF
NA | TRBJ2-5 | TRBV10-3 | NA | TGTGCCATCAAGGGAAACCAGGGTGTGGGCCAGTACTTC | CAIKGNQGVGQYF
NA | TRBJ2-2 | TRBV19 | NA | TGTGCCAGTAGCTCGGACTCACCTCCAAACACCGGGGAGCTGTTTTTT | CASSSDSPPNTGELFF
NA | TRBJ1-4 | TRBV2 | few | TGTGCCAGCAGTGTCGTTGGGGAACTGTTTTTT | CASSVVGELFF
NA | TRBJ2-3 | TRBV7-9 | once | TGTGCCAGCAGCCAGGGCGGCGGAGTCACAGATACGCAGTATTTT | CASSQGGGVTDTQYF
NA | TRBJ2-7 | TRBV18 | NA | TGTGCCAGCTCACCCGGGATCAGCGTAGAGCAGTACTTC | CASSPGISVEQYF
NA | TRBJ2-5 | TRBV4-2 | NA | TGTGCCAGCAGCCAAGATAGACACGGGGAGACCCAGTACTTC | CASSQDRHGETQYF
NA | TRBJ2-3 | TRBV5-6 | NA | TGTGCCAGCAGCCGTGACACTGGCACAGATACGCAGTATTTT | CASSRDTGTDTQYF
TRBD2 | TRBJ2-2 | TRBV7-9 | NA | TGTGCCAGCAGCTTAGTGCTAGCGGGAGTAGGAGCCGGGGAGCTGTTTTTT | CASSLVLAGVGAGELFF
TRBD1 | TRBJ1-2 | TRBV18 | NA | TGTGCCAGCTCACTCCAGACAGGGGGGAACTATGGCTACACCTTC | CASSLQTGGNYGYTF
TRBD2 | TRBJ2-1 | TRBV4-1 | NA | TGCGCCAGCGGACGCGGGGGGTCCTACAATGAGCAGTTCTTC | CASGRGGSYNEQFF
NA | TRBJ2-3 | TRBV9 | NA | TGTGCCAGCAGCGTAGTCGTGGGTGGGACCGGGGGTACGCAGTATTTT | CASSVVVGGTGGTQYF
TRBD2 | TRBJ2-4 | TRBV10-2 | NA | TGCGCCAGCACCCCAGATAGCGGGGGTAAAAACATTCAGTACTTC | CASTPDSGGKNIQYF
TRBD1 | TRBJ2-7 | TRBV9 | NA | TGTGCCAGCAGCGTAGATACAGGGGCGGGCGAGCAGTACTTC | CASSVDTGAGEQYF
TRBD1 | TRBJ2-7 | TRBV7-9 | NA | TGTGCCAGCAGCTTAGTTGCGGCAGGGGGTGAGCAGTACTTC | CASSLVAAGGEQYF
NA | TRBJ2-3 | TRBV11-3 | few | TGTGCCAGCAGCTCCGACGGTCCTAGCACAGATACGCAGTATTTT | CASSSDGPSTDTQYF
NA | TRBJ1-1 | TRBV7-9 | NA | TGTGCCAGCAGCATTTCCGTTGAGGGGAGAGCTTTCTTT | CASSISVEGRAFF
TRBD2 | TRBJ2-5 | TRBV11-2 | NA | TGTGCCAGCAGCTTAGGACTAGCGGGCGAAGAGACCCAGTACTTC | CASSLGLAGEETQYF
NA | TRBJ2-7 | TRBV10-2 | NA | TGCGCCAGCACCCCTAGCGACTACGAGCAGTACTTC | CASTPSDYEQYF
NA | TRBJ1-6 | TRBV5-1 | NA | TGCGCCAGCAGCTTGTTTGAGTATAATTCACCCCTCCACTTT | CASSLFEYNSPLHF
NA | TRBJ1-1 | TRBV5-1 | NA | TGCGCCAGCAGCTTGGGAGTTCGGCGCGGGACTGAAGCTTTCTTT | CASSLGVRRGTEAFF
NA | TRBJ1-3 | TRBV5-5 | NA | TGTGCCAGCAGCTCTGAATCCTACTCTGGAAACACCATATATTTT | CASSSESYSGNTIYF
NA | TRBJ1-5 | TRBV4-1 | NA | TGCGCCAGCAGCCAAACGGGGGTATATAGCAATCAGCCCCAGCATTTT | CASSQTGVYSNQPQHF
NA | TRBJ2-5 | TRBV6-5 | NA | TGTGCCAGCAGTTATCAGCGCATAGGGGGTCAAGAGACCCAGTACTTC | CASSYQRIGGQETQYF
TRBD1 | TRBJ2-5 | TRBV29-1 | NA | TGCAGCGTTGGACAGGGGGCAAGGGAGACCCAGTACTTC | CSVGQGARETQYF
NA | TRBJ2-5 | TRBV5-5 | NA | TGTGCCAGCAGCTGGAACGGGGGGCAGGTAGAGACCCAGTACTTC | CASSWNGGQVETQYF
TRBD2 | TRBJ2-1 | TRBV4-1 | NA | TGCGCCAGCAGCCAAGATCGGTTGGCGGGAGGGCTCAATGAGCAGTTCTTC | CASSQDRLAGGLNEQFF
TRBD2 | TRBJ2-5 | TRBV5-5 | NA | TGTGCCAGCAGCTTCCCTAGCGGGGGGGCAGGAGAGACCCAGTACTTC | CASSFPSGGAGETQYF
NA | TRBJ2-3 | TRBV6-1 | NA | TGTGCCAGCAGCCTCTCAGATACGCAGTATTTT | CASSLSDTQYF
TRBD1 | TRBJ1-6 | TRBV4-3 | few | TGCGCCAGCAGCCGCGGACAGGGCCTTAATTCACCCCTCCACTTT | CASSRGQGLNSPLHF
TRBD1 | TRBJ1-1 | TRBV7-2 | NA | TGTGCCAGCAGCGCCAGGGGGGGGAACACTGAAGCTTTCTTT | CASSARGGNTEAFF
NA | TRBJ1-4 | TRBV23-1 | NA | TGCGCCAGCAGTCCCACCATTTGGAGGCCGGGTGAAAAACTGTTTTTT | CASSPTIWRPGEKLFF
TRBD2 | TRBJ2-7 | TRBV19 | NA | TGTGCCAGTAGCGATACTAGCGGGGGAAGAACCTACGAGCAGTACTTC | CASSDTSGGRTYEQYF
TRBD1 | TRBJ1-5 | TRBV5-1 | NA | TGCGCCAGCAGCTTGAGGACAGGGGATCAGCCCCAGCATTTT | CASSLRTGDQPQHF
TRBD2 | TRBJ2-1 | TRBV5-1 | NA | TGCGCCAGCAGCTTGCGGCCAAGGACTAGCGGGGTCAACGAGCAGTTCTTC | CASSLRPRTSGVNEQFF
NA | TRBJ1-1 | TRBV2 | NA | TGTGCCAGTAACAACCCGGGGGTCAAGGCTTTCTTT | CASNNPGVKAFF
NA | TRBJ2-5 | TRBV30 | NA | TGTGCCTGGAGTTCAGGGGTGTTGGAGACCCAGTACTTC | CAWSSGVLETQYF
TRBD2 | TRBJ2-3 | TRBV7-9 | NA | TGTGCCAGCAGCATAGGGACTAGCGTTGGAGATACGCAGTATTTT | CASSIGTSVGDTQYF
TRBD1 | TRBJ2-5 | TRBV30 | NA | TGTGCCTGGACCCTCACTGGCAGGGGGATGGAGACCCAGTACTTC | CAWTLTGRGMETQYF
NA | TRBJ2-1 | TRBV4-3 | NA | TGCGCCAGCAGCCAAGAATCAGCGGCCATTGGGAATGAGCAGTTCTTC | CASSQESAAIGNEQFF
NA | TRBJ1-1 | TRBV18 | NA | TGTGCCAGCTCACCACCGGGGGGCAGGGACACTGAAGCTTTCTTT | CASSPPGGRDTEAFF
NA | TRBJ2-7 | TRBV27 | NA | TGTGCCAGCAGCCACCTGGGGGTGGAGCAGTACTTC | CASSHLGVEQYF
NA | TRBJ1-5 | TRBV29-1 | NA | TGCAGCGTCCAAAGGGGTAGCAATCAGCCCCAGCATTTT | CSVQRGSNQPQHF
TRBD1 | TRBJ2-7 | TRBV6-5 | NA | TGTGCCAGCAGAAAGGGACAGGGAACCTACGAGCAGTACTTC | CASRKGQGTYEQYF
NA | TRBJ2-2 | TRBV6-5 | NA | TGTGCCAGTCGACAACTTCTCGCGGGGGAGCTGTTTTTT | CASRQLLAGELFF
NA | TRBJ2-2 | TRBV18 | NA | TGTGCCAGCTCACCTTCGACAGGAAACACCGGGGAGCTGTTTTTT | CASSPSTGNTGELFF
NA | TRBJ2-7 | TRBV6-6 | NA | TGTGCCAGCAGTACCAGGGCTGAGCAGTACTTC | CASSTRAEQYF